The 9 T cell receptor beta chains in this list originate from one sample, sequenced in a study of shared clonotypes between healthy human individuals. This table comes from immunoSEQ multiplex PCR, and its TCRdb copy is limited to in-frame clones, with some not included. The data contain roughly 320,000 clones, around nine tenths of them singletons. The sequenced material came from memory CD8+ T cells sorted from blood. Regarding subset: CD45RO+ cells pooled with CCR7-negative TemRA cells. These TCRs come from a young man in good health.

The J gene is TRBJ1-2, the V gene TRBV20-1; D unclear. CDR3 length: 8 amino acids. Germline V gene lookup returns CDR1 DFQATT and CDR2 SNEGSKA (reference sequence). The germline V and J ends were trimmed by 7 bases and 12 bases, with 9 bases remaining between them. CDR3: CSVPGHTF. CDR3 coding DNA: TGCAGTGTCCCGGGCCACACCTTC.

The chain uses TRBV6-5 and TRBJ2-7, with TRBD2 as a possible D gene (6 bases). This CDR3 is built from 15 residues. V was cut by 0 bases and J by 2 bases, with 11 bases left in between. In germline, CDR1 is MNHEY, CDR2 SVGAGI. CDR3: CASSYSGEETYEQYF. CDR3 coding DNA: TGTGCCAGCAGTTACTCTGGGGAGGAGACCTACGAGCAGTACTTC.

Notes on this clone: The CDR3 carries no conserved terminal phenylalanine or tryptophan, so it likely arises from a read error. It is unclear where the CDR3 begins or ends on the DNA, so no DNA is shown, and the CDR3 is as TCRdb lists it. The CDR3 loop reads CASSFVSHEGKTYGY. V gene TRBV7-1 combines with J gene TRBJ1-2. TRBV7-1 carries the ORF label, with uncertain function. 15 amino acids form the CDR3, both terminal residues included.

V gene TRBV9 combines with J gene TRBJ1-6; possible D gene TRBD1, 6 bases. Germline V gene data show CDR1 as SGDLS and CDR2 as YYNGEE. V lost 3 bases to trimming and J lost 8 bases, with 18 bases between them. The CDR3 is 16 residues long. CDR3 amino acids: CASSDRGGPLDSPLHF. The CDR3 bases are TGTGCCAGCAGCGATCGAGGGGGACCTCTTGATTCACCCCTCCACTTT.

This clone showed up just a few times. With only one base between it and a far larger clone, this is likely a read error. The same CDR3 can be traced to other DNA sequences in this sample. The chain couples TRBV13 to TRBJ1-2; 9 nucleotides line up with TRBD1. The length of the CDR3 is 14 residues. The germline V gene encodes CDR1 PRHDT and CDR2 FYEKMQ (reference sequence). The junction had 0 bases not matched to a gene; V was cut back by 0 bases and J by 4 bases. In nucleotides, the CDR3 is TGTGCCAGCAGCTTAGGGACAGGGGGCTATGGCTACACCTTC. Protein product: CASSLGTGGYGYTF.

This clone was detected many times. The V gene is TRBV6-5, the J gene TRBJ2-7, with 10 positions matching TRBD1. The CDR3 is made up of 16 amino acids. Germline CDR1 is MNHEY and CDR2 is SVGAGI. V lost 2 bases and J lost 2; bases outside the gene matches: 6. This CDR3 reads CASSYHRDRGTYEQYF. For the CDR3, the DNA is TGTGCCAGCAGTTACCACCGGGACAGGGGTACCTACGAGCAGTACTTC.

V and J are TRBV29-1 and TRBJ2-7, with TRBD1 matching 9 bases. Germline CDR1 is SQVTM and CDR2 is ANQGSEA. This CDR3 has 13 amino acids. With 5 bases clipped from V and 5 bases from J, the junction kept 7 bases outside the gene matches. DNA of the CDR3: TGCAGCGTTCAACCCGGGACAGGGAACGAGCAGTACTTC. It yields the protein CSVQPGTGNEQYF.

The chain links TRBV4-1 to TRBJ2-7; D unclear. This CDR3 comprises 13 residues. V was shortened by 1 base and J by 6 bases, with 10 bases between the two germline ends. Germline V gene lookup returns CDR1 MGHRA and CDR2 YSYEKL. The CDR3 DNA is TGCGCCAGCAGCCAAGTTTTGAGCGTCGAGCAGTACTTC. Encoded protein: CASSQVLSVEQYF.

J is TRBJ2-1 and V is TRBV27; 9 positions agree with TRBD2. This CDR3 has 16 amino acids. The junction had 2 bases not matched to a gene; V was cut back by 2 bases and J by 0 bases. The germline V gene encodes CDR1 MNHEY and CDR2 SMNVEV (reference sequence). CDR3 sequence reads: CASSLAGGLSYNEQFF. DNA for the CDR3: TGTGCCAGCAGTTTAGCGGGAGGGCTCTCCTACAATGAGCAGTTCTTC.